This T cell receptor (beta chain) was sequenced for a study of T cell responses to AZD1222 COVID-19 vaccine. Profiling relied on immunoSEQ multiplex PCR, and the TCRdb table lists in-frame clones only, not all of them. The sample gives about 100,000 clones, around nine tenths of which show up once; less than 3.5% is in the top ten. This clone showed up just once. Trimming pared 4 bases from V and 4 bases from J, leaving 30 bases between. The length of the CDR3 is 19 residues. The germline CDR1 and CDR2 sequences are SGHNT and YYREEE (reference sequence). This specimen consisted of peripheral blood, obtained on day 0 of AZD1222 vaccination. The sequence was collected from an adult in good health. This chain uses TRBV5-4 with TRBJ2-7; the D gene is possibly TRBD1 (6 bases). The CDR3 loop is CASSPDAEGRGGRRYEQYF. The CDR3 DNA is TGTGCCAGCAGCCCCGATGCTGAAGGACGTGGGGGCCGCAGATACGAGCAGTACTTC.